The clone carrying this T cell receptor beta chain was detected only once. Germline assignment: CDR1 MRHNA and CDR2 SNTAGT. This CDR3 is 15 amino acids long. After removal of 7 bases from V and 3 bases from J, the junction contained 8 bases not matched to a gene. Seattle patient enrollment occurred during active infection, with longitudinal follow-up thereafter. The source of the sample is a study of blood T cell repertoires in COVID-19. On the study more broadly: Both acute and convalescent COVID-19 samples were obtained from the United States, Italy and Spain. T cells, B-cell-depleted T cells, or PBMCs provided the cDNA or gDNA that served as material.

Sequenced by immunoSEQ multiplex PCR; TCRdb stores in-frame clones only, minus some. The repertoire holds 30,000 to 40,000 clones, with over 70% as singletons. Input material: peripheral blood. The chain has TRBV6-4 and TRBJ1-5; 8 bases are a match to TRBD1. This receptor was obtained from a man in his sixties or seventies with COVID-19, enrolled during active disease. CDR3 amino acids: CASTPRTGTNQPQHF. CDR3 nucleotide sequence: TGTGCCAGCACCCCCCGGACAGGGACCAATCAGCCCCAGCATTTT.